This TCR beta chain came from a study of graft-versus-host responses after intestinal transplantation. Study details: Multivisceral, liver-intestinal, or isolated intestinal transplants were received by the recipients. Findings of the study overall: The authors found GvH clones in recipient marrow, some appearing first in ileum or blood. An association linked early post-transplant HvG declines with peak circulating GvH clone levels. High graft-versus-host to host-versus-graft clonal ratios were found in allografts of patients who had graft-donor T cell macrochimerism.

Assay used: immunoSEQ multiplex PCR; TCRdb lists only in-frame clones, some missing. The table lists more than 70,000 clones, less than 95% of them singletons. J gave up 4 bases and V 6 bases, and 14 bases lay outside the gene matches. There are 16 residues in the CDR3. Germline V gene sequence: CDR1 MDHEN, CDR2 SYDVKM. As to this clone: Its cognate antigen is unknown.

This chain connects TRBV28 to TRBJ1-2, with 7 nucleotides matching TRBD1. Sequenced material: unstimulated CD8+ T cells sorted from spleen or lymph node cells, taken before transplant. This sequence originates from a human donor who was the organ donor for an intestinal transplant. CDR3 residues: CASRPPRRDRVYGYTF. The CDR3 DNA reads as TGTGCCAGCAGACCCCCCCGACGGGACAGAGTCTATGGCTACACCTTC.